The present entry profiles one T cell receptor beta chain with its context. Profiling relied on immunoSEQ multiplex PCR, and the TCRdb table lists in-frame clones only, not all of them. The profile shows 950,000 to 1,200,000 clones, approximately 80% of them singletons. Trimming stripped 0 bases from V and 7 bases from J, with 25 bases between. This CDR3 comprises 18 residues. Germline lookup yields CDR1 SGHDT and CDR2 YYEEEE. This specimen comes from a study of shared clonotypes between healthy human individuals. Study-wide context: Three CD4 naive, three CD4 memory, two CD8 naive and one CD8 memory plate were used per donor.

The sample consisted of memory CD4+ T cells from PBMCs. This sample's subset: CD45RA-negative fraction. The chain recombines TRBV5-6 with TRBJ1-2, with D possibly matching TRBD1 (6 bases). The TCR comes from a man aged 18 to 29 in good health. Some clones in this sample may be carry-over from other donors' samples. The DNA for the CDR3 is TGTGCCAGCAGCTTGGACCCCGCCCTGATCAGGGGCTATAGTGGCTACACCTTC. Translation: CASSLDPALIRGYSGYTF.